The 8 T cell receptor beta chains presented below share a single source sample, sequenced in a study of CD8+CD57+ T cells in acquired aplastic anemia (dated by TCRdb to the late 2010s). Instrument used: Illumina HiSeq 2000. Profiling of TCR beta VDJ combinations and CDR3 sequences used genomic DNA as the template. The public reads were reprocessed in TCRdb via fastp at Q25 and MiXCR, keeping in-frame beta chains. Duplicate CDR3 protein sequences are folded into a single record with the most common DNA and genes. For this sample the table gives 50,000 to 65,000 distinct CDR3 sequences, of which about 50% were detected only once. Together, the top ten hold less than 2.5% of the sample. Material for sequencing was sorted CD4+, CD8+, or CD8+CD57+ T cells (not recorded which) from PBMCs. These receptors all come from a human donor in good health, serving as a control.

This clonotype is a singleton in its sample. Mismatch with germline at one junction end may stem from a read error. The genes are TRBV20-1 and TRBJ2-7, with 7 positions matching TRBD1. The CDR3 has 14 residues. The germline V gene encodes CDR1 DFQATT and CDR2 SNEGSKA (reference sequence). The DNA of the CDR3 is TGCAGTGCTAGTCTCCCAGGGGGATCCTACGAGCAGTACTTT. It translates to CSASLPGGSYEQYF.

The genes are TRBV19 and TRBJ1-5, with D perhaps matching TRBD1 (5 bases). Looked up from germline, CDR1 is LNHDA and CDR2 is SQIVND (reference sequence). This CDR3 has 15 amino acids. V lost 1 base, J lost 4 bases, and 11 bases lay in between. The CDR3 here is CASSIARTKNQPQHF. Written as DNA, the CDR3 is TGTGCCAGTAGTATAGCTAGGACAAAGAATCAGCCCCAGCATTTT.

The chain couples TRBV25-1 to TRBJ1-2, with a weak D call TRBD1 (5 bases). Germline V gene lookup returns CDR1 MGHDK and CDR2 SYGVNS. The CDR3 contains 13 residues. V dropped 6 bases and J dropped 6 bases, with 14 bases sitting between them. CDR3 in DNA: TGTGCCAGCAGGGCAGACAGCCTCCATGGCTACACCTTC. As protein: CASRADSLHGYTF.

This clonotype was detected many times. This sequence joins TRBV11-1 and TRBJ1-2; D gene uncertain. CDR1 and CDR2 from the germline V gene are SGHAT and FQDESV (reference sequence). This CDR3 region has 18 residues. V was clipped by 4 bases and J by 4 bases, with 25 bases between them. CDR3 DNA: TGTGCCAGCAGCTCTACCCTATCGCCGCAAATCACAGTCTATGGCTACACCTTC. Amino acid sequence: CASSSTLSPQITVYGYTF.

This clonotype is a singleton in its sample. The CDR3 spells CSVVRRYEAFF. The CDR3 bases are TGCAGCGTTGTCCGACGGTATGAAGCTTTCTTT. The rearrangement joins TRBV29-1 to TRBJ1-1; D not resolved. This CDR3 has 11 amino acids. The ends were cut back, 4 bases at V and 7 bases at J, with 10 bases in the middle. Germline V gene lookup returns CDR1 SQVTM and CDR2 ANQGSEA.

The chain carries TRBV10-3 and TRBJ2-7, with D maybe TRBD1 (5 bases). With 6 bases removed from V and 2 bases from J, the gap between germline ends came to 14 bases. The CDR3 is made up of 14 amino acids. CDR1 is ENHRY and CDR2 is SYGVKD in the germline V gene. CDR3 in DNA: TGTGCCATCAGGGAGCTGGACAAGCCCTACGAGCAGTACTTC. It codes for CAIRELDKPYEQYF.

The rearrangement uses TRBV9 and TRBJ1-1, with D unresolved. Germline CDR1 SGDLS, CDR2 YYNGEE. The CDR3 is made up of 13 amino acids. Trimming pared 4 bases from V and 4 bases from J, leaving 11 bases between. Here the CDR3 reads CASSLHPGTEAFF. The CDR3 DNA is TGTGCCAGCAGCCTTCACCCGGGCACTGAAGCTTTCTTT.

The rearrangement joins TRBV20-1 to TRBJ1-1; 9 bases match TRBD1. Per the germline V gene, CDR1 is DFQATT and CDR2 is SNEGSKA (reference sequence). The length of the CDR3 is 15 residues. Germline trimming cut 5 bases from V and 4 bases from J; bases unmatched to any gene: 11. CDR3 in DNA: TGCAGTGCTCCCGACAGGGGGAGGGATGGCACTGAAGCTTTCTTT. Translated, it gives CSAPDRGRDGTEAFF.